A selection of T cell receptor beta chains follows, all from one sample in a study of OX40 agonist ivuxolimab in advanced cancers. The assay was immunoSEQ multiplex PCR, and TCRdb's table has in-frame clones only and misses some. The sample records about 65,000 clones, roughly 87% being singletons. Sequences were derived from CD4+ or CD8+ T cells sorted from blood, sampled in a trial of the OX40 agonist ivuxolimab. These receptors came from an adult with an advanced solid tumor such as melanoma, head and neck, liver or kidney cancer. Both conserved end residues are part of each CDR3. A D gene is named only where the DNA matches it firmly. Clone size is stated in some rows and not others, as once, few, many or a class when expanded.

clone size	J gene	D gene	V gene	CDR3 protein	CDR3 DNA
once	TRBJ2-5	TRBD1	TRBV6-5	CASSLGQTQETQYF	TGTGCCAGCAGCCTGGGACAGACTCAAGAGACCCAGTACTTC
.	TRBJ2-7	.	TRBV7-2	CASSPYGRTYEQYF	TGTGCCAGCAGCCCCTATGGGCGGACCTACGAGCAGTACTTC
few	TRBJ2-5	.	TRBV11-2	CASSLEETQYF	TGTGCCAGCAGCTTAGAAGAGACCCAGTACTTC
once	TRBJ1-2	.	TRBV7-9	CASSSGRAQTPRYGYTF	TGTGCCAGCAGCTCCGGTCGTGCCCAAACTCCTAGGTATGGCTACACCTTC
.	TRBJ2-5	.	TRBV29-1	CSVGAGARETQYF	TGCAGCGTTGGGGCAGGGGCTCGGGAGACCCAGTACTTC
.	TRBJ2-7	TRBD2	TRBV4-1	CASSQDGVGTSGGANEQYF	TGCGCCAGCAGCCAAGATGGGGTTGGGACTAGCGGGGGGGCCAACGAGCAGTACTTC
.	TRBJ2-1	TRBD2	TRBV5-1	CASSLLAGAGNEQFF	TGCGCCAGCAGCTTACTAGCGGGGGCCGGCAATGAGCAGTTCTTC
.	TRBJ2-7	TRBD1	TRBV19	CASSDRDNYEQYF	TGTGCCAGTTCCGACAGGGATAACTACGAGCAGTACTTC
once	TRBJ1-5	.	TRBV27	CASSLWGTDSNQPQHF	TGTGCCAGCAGTTTATGGGGGACGGATAGCAATCAGCCCCAGCATTTT
.	TRBJ1-2	TRBD1	TRBV19	CASSLVGTGEGYTF	TGTGCCAGTAGCCTGGTGGGAACAGGGGAAGGCTACACCTTC
.	TRBJ2-2	TRBD2	TRBV6-5	CASSRSGGNTGELFF	TGTGCCAGCAGCCGTAGCGGGGGGAACACCGGGGAGCTGTTTTTT
.	TRBJ2-4	.	TRBV23-1	CASSPLWGPSAKNIQYF	TGCGCCAGCAGTCCCTTATGGGGGCCGTCAGCCAAAAACATTCAGTACTTC
.	TRBJ1-5	TRBD1	TRBV5-8	CASSAGTGAQPQHF	TGTGCCAGCAGCGCGGGGACAGGGGCTCAGCCCCAGCATTTT
once	TRBJ1-3	.	TRBV4-2	CASSQDHVLADGNTIYF	TGTGCCAGCAGCCAAGATCATGTCTTGGCAGACGGAAACACCATATATTTT
.	TRBJ2-2	TRBD1	TRBV19	CASSRPGQGGFGSGELFF	TGTGCCAGTAGCCGACCGGGACAGGGTGGTTTCGGGTCCGGGGAGCTGTTTTTT
few	TRBJ1-2	TRBD1	TRBV7-9	CASSRTTGVVGYGYTF	TGTGCCAGCAGCAGAACGACAGGGGTCGTCGGCTATGGCTACACCTTC
once	TRBJ1-6	.	TRBV11-2	CASSRTLSSYNSPLHF	TGTGCCAGCAGCCGGACATTGAGCTCCTATAATTCACCCCTCCACTTT
.	TRBJ1-2	.	TRBV30	CAWREGRYTF	TGTGCCTGGAGGGAGGGACGATACACCTTC
.	TRBJ1-4	.	TRBV7-8	CASSLGHEANEKLFF	TGTGCCAGCAGCTTAGGACATGAGGCTAATGAAAAACTGTTTTTT
.	TRBJ2-1	.	TRBV4-1	CASSQDGAGAPGSEQFF	TGCGCCAGCAGCCAAGATGGGGCGGGGGCTCCTGGTAGTGAGCAGTTCTTC
.	TRBJ2-7	TRBD2	TRBV7-2	CASSHPGGTYEQYF	TGTGCCAGCAGCCACCCGGGGGGGACCTACGAGCAGTACTTC
.	TRBJ1-4	.	TRBV30	CAWSVSGLREKLFF	TGTGCCTGGAGTGTAAGTGGATTACGGGAAAAACTGTTTTTT
.	TRBJ2-6	.	TRBV18	CASSPPRPGANVLTF	TGTGCCAGCTCACCACCCCGCCCTGGGGCCAACGTCCTGACTTTC
.	TRBJ1-1	.	TRBV5-1	CASSLIGGNTEAFF	TGCGCCAGCAGCTTGATAGGGGGGAACACTGAAGCTTTCTTT
.	TRBJ2-7	TRBD1	TRBV5-1	CASGDSYSYEQYF	TGCGCCAGCGGGGACAGCTACTCCTACGAGCAGTACTTC
.	TRBJ2-7	TRBD1	TRBV4-1	CASSQAPTGSYEQYF	TGCGCCAGCAGCCAAGCCCCGACAGGGTCCTACGAGCAGTACTTC
.	TRBJ2-1	.	TRBV5-1	CATQGGGQGNEQFF	TGCGCCACCCAGGGAGGGGGGCAGGGCAATGAGCAGTTCTTC
.	TRBJ2-2	.	TRBV7-2	CASSLALGSTGELFF	TGTGCCAGCAGCTTAGCGCTGGGCAGCACCGGGGAGCTGTTTTTT
.	TRBJ2-7	.	TRBV14	CASSQRRGSRGYEQYF	TGTGCCAGCAGCCAGCGACGAGGGAGTCGGGGCTACGAGCAGTACTTC
.	TRBJ2-1	.	TRBV21-1	CASSKGGHGNNEQFF	TGTGCCAGCAGCAAAGGCGGGCACGGGAACAATGAGCAGTTCTTC
.	TRBJ1-3	TRBD1	TRBV7-2	CASSAGGQGESFGNTIYF	TGTGCCAGCAGCGCGGGAGGACAGGGGGAATCCTTTGGAAACACCATATATTTT
.	TRBJ2-5	.	TRBV6-1	CASSGSRGFRTQYF	TGTGCCAGCAGTGGTAGCCGTGGGTTTAGGACCCAGTACTTC
.	TRBJ2-6	.	TRBV19	CASSYARASGANVLTF	TGTGCCAGTAGTTACGCCAGGGCTTCCGGGGCCAACGTCCTGACTTTC
.	TRBJ2-2	.	TRBV6-1	CASSRTNTGELFF	TGTGCCAGCAGTAGGACGAACACCGGGGAGCTGTTTTTT
.	TRBJ1-2	TRBD1	TRBV7-8	CASSPTDREGANYGYTF	TGTGCCAGCAGCCCAACGGACAGGGAGGGAGCTAACTATGGCTACACCTTC
.	TRBJ2-1	TRBD2	TRBV11-2	CASSINVAGGFNEQFF	TGTGCCAGCAGCATAAACGTGGCGGGGGGTTTCAATGAGCAGTTCTTC
.	TRBJ1-1	.	TRBV19	CASSRTVNTEAFF	TGTGCCAGTAGTAGGACGGTGAACACTGAAGCTTTCTTT
.	TRBJ1-2	TRBD1	TRBV27	CASTQKLIRTGGKNYGYTF	TGTGCCAGCACTCAAAAGCTTATCAGGACAGGGGGTAAAAACTATGGCTACACCTTC
.	TRBJ2-7	.	TRBV30	CAWSVDPLREQYF	TGTGCCTGGAGTGTAGACCCCTTGAGGGAGCAGTACTTC
.	TRBJ2-2	.	TRBV25-1	CASRGDTGELFF	TGTGCCAGCAGGGGGGACACCGGGGAGCTGTTTTTT
.	TRBJ1-5	.	TRBV7-9	CASSLIGDNQPQHF	TGTGCCAGCAGCTTAATAGGAGACAATCAGCCCCAGCATTTT
.	TRBJ1-1	.	TRBV6-5	CASSYARLNTEAFF	TGTGCCAGCAGTTACGCCCGCCTGAACACTGAAGCTTTCTTT
.	TRBJ2-5	.	TRBV11-1	CASSLRKLLQETQYF	TGTGCCAGCAGCTTGAGGAAGTTATTACAAGAGACCCAGTACTTC
.	TRBJ2-7	.	TRBV25-1	CASSEFKGSEQYF	TGTGCCAGCAGTGAATTTAAAGGGAGCGAGCAGTACTTC
.	TRBJ2-2	TRBD1	TRBV4-2	CASSPAGQGNTGELFF	TGTGCCAGCAGCCCTGCGGGACAGGGGAACACCGGGGAGCTGTTTTTT
.	TRBJ2-7	.	TRBV7-2	CASSSDRNYEQYF	TGTGCCAGCAGCTCGGACAGAAACTACGAGCAGTACTTC
.	TRBJ2-7	TRBD1	TRBV2	CASRTYRGSHYEQYF	TGTGCCAGCAGGACGTACAGGGGATCCCACTACGAGCAGTACTTC
once	TRBJ2-1	.	TRBV4-1	CASSQGEGRSYNEQFF	TGCGCCAGCAGCCAAGGCGAGGGGCGGTCCTACAATGAGCAGTTCTTC
.	TRBJ2-2	TRBD1	TRBV2	CASSLQGGLNTGELFF	TGTGCCAGCAGTCTACAGGGGGGATTAAACACCGGGGAGCTGTTTTTT
.	TRBJ1-2	.	TRBV6-1	CASRTAYGYTF	TGTGCCAGCAGGACGGCATATGGCTACACCTTC
.	TRBJ2-7	TRBD2	TRBV27	CASRRGLAGAYEQYF	TGTGCCAGCAGACGCGGACTAGCGGGTGCCTACGAGCAGTACTTC
.	TRBJ2-5	TRBD1	TRBV11-3	CASSLPRTGDQETQYF	TGTGCCAGCAGCTTACCCCGGACAGGAGACCAAGAGACCCAGTACTTC
.	TRBJ1-2	.	TRBV2	CASSSTGPYGYTF	TGTGCCAGCAGTTCAACAGGGCCCTATGGCTACACCTTC